These 4 T cell receptor beta chains were all obtained from the same sample, sequenced in a study of Ad26.COV2.S vaccination and SARS-CoV-2 variants. Indicated treatment: about 20 received Ad26.COV2.S at low or high dose, single or two shots; 5 received placebo; per-sample allocation not given. Sampling happened 63 days after the first vaccine or placebo injection. Assay used: immunoSEQ multiplex PCR; TCRdb lists only in-frame clones, some missing. The repertoire holds approximately 400,000 clones, with roughly four fifths as singletons. Sequenced here: peripheral blood, sampled in a trial of Ad26.COV2.S vaccine versus placebo. The receptors come from a person aged 18 to 59 who received the Ad26.COV2.S COVID-19 vaccine or a placebo.

This chain links TRBV24-1 with TRBJ1-5, with 7 bases aligning to TRBD1. V was pared by 2 bases and J by 5 bases, with 5 bases of the junction left unmatched. This CDR3 spans 15 amino acids. Germline V lookup: CDR1 KGHDR, CDR2 SFDVKD. The CDR3 DNA reads TGTGCCACCAGTGATTCCACAGGGGATCATCAGCCCCAGCATTTT. This translates into CATSDSTGDHQPQHF.

This clone was seen a few times. V gene TRBV27 combines with J gene TRBJ1-2; 9 bases fit TRBD1. CDR3 length: 14 residues. The germline gives CDR1 MNHEY, CDR2 SMNVEV (reference sequence). Germline trimming cut 6 bases from V and 7 bases from J; bases unmatched to any gene: 9. DNA of the CDR3: TGTGCCAGCAGGACCGGGACAGGGCTACGTGGCTACACCTTC. This translates into CASRTGTGLRGYTF.

The chain uses TRBV12-5 and TRBJ1-1; D is unclear. This CDR3 is 12 amino acids long. Trimming pared 1 base from V and 5 bases from J, leaving 5 bases between. The germline CDR1 and CDR2 sequences are LGHNT and FRNRAP. The CDR3 DNA sequence: TGTGCTAGTGGTTTGGGGGAGACTGAAGCTTTCTTT. As protein: CASGLGETEAFF.

In DNA, the CDR3 is TGTGCCAGTAGAGCTATCCTAGGCTACACCTTC. This codes for CASRAILGYTF. The chain combines TRBV19 with TRBJ1-2, with no clear D. V lost 6 bases, J lost 8 bases, and 10 bases lay in between. The CDR3 consists of 11 residues. In germline, CDR1 is LNHDA, CDR2 SQIVND (reference sequence).